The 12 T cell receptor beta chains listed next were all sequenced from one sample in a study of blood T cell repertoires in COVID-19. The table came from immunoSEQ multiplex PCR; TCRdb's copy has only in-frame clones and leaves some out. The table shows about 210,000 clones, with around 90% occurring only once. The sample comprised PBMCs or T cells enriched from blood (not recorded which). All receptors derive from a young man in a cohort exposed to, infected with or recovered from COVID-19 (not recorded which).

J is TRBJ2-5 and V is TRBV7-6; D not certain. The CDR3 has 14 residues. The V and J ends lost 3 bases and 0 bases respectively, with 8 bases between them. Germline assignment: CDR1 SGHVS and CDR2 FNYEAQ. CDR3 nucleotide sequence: TGTGCCAGCAGCTTTTTACAGAACCAAGAGACCCAGTACTTC. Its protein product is CASSFLQNQETQYF.

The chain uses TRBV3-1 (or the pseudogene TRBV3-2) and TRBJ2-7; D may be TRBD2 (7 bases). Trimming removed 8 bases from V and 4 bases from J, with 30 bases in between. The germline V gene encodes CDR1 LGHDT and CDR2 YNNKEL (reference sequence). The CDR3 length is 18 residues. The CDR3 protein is CASGDRWGGPDGRYEQYF. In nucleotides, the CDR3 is TGTGCCAGCGGCGACCGGTGGGGGGGGCCCGATGGAAGGTACGAGCAGTACTTC.

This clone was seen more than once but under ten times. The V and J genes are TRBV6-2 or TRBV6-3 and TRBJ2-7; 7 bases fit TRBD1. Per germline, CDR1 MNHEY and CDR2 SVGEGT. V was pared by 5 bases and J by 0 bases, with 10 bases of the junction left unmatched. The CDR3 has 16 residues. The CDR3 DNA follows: TGTGCCAGCAGTCGGCACAGGGGCCAAAGCTCCTACGAGCAGTACTTC. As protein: CASSRHRGQSSYEQYF.

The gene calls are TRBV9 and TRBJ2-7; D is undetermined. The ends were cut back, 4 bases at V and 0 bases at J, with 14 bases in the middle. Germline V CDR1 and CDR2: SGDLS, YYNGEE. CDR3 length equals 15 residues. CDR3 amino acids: CASSLSAKSSYEQYF. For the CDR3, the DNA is TGTGCCAGCAGCCTGAGCGCGAAGAGCTCCTACGAGCAGTACTTC. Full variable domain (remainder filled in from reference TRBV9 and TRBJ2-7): DSGVTQTPKHLITATGQRVTLRCSPRSGDLSVYWYQQSLDQGLQFLIQYYNGEERAKGNILERFSAQQFPDLHSELNLSSLELGDSALYFCASSLSAKSSYEQYFGPGTRLTVT.

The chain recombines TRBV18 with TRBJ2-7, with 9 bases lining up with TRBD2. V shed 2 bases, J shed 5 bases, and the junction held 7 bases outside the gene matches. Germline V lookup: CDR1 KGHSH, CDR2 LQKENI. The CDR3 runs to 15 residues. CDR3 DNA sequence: TGTGCCAGCTCACCAGTCCCTAGCGGGATCGACGAGCAGTACTTC. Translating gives CASSPVPSGIDEQYF.

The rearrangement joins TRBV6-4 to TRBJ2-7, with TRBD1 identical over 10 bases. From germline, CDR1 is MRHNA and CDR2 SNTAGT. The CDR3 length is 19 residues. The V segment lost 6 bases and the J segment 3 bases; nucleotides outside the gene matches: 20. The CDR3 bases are TGTGCCAGCAGCTCTCCGACAGGGGGCTGGCGGGAGTCGAACTACGAGCAGTACTTC. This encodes CASSSPTGGWRESNYEQYF.

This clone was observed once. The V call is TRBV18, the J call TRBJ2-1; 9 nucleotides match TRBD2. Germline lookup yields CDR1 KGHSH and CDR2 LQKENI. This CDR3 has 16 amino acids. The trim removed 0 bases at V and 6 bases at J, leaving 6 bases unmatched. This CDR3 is CASSPPGLAGRNEQFF. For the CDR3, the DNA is TGTGCCAGCTCACCACCTGGGCTAGCGGGACGCAATGAGCAGTTCTTC. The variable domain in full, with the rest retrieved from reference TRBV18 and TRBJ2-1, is NAGVMQNPRHLVRRRGQEARLRCSPMKGHSHVYWYRQLPEEGLKFMVYLQKENIIDESGMPKERFSAEFPKEGPSILRIQQVVRGDSAAYFCASSPPGLAGRNEQFFGPGTRLTVL.

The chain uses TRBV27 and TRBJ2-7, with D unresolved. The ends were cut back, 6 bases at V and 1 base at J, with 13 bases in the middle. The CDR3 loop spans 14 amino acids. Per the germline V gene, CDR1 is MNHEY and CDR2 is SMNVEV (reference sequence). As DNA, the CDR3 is TGTGCCAGCAGGTTTACGCAGGAATCCTACGAGCAGTACTTC. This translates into CASRFTQESYEQYF.

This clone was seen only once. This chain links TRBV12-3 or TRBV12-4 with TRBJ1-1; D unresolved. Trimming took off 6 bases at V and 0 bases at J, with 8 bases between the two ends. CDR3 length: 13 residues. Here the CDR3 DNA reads TGTGCCAGCAGGTGGGCAGTGAACACTGAAGCTTTCTTT. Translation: CASRWAVNTEAFF.

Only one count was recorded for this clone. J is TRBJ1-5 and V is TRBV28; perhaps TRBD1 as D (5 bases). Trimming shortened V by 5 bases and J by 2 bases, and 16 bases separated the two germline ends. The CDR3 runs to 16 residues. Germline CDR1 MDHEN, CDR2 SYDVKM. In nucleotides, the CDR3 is TGTGCCAGCAGTCTGGGGACTCACTCGGGCAATCAGCCCCAGCATTTT. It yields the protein CASSLGTHSGNQPQHF.

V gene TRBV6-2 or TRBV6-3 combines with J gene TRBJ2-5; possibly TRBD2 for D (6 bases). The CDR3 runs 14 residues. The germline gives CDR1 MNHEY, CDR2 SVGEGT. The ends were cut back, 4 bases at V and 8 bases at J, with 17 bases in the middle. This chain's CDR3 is CASSFTSPQETQYF. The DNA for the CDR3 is TGTGCCAGCAGTTTTACTAGCCCCCAGGAAACCCAGTACTTC.

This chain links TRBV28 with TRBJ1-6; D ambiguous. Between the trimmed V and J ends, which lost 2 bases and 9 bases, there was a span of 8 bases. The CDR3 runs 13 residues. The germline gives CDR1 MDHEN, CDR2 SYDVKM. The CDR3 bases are TGTGCCAGCAGTTTAGAGGAAATTTCACCCCTCCACTTT. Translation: CASSLEEISPLHF.